A single sample gave rise to the 27 T cell receptor beta chains below, sequenced in a study of blood T cell repertoires in COVID-19. Assay used: immunoSEQ multiplex PCR; TCRdb lists only in-frame clones, some missing. The sample contains around 250,000 clones, approximately 87% of which appear only once. The sample consisted of peripheral blood. The receptors originated from a man in his sixties who had recovered from COVID-19.

J is TRBJ1-5 and V is TRBV19, with D hard to call. The CDR3 spans 15 residues. V was cut by 5 bases and J by 7 bases, with 18 bases left in between. Germline lookup yields CDR1 LNHDA and CDR2 SQIVND (reference sequence). CDR3 DNA: TGTGCCAGTAGTTCGGGAGCGAGGGATAGGCAGCCCCAGCATTTT. It encodes CASSSGARDRQPQHF.

This sequence joins TRBV28 and TRBJ1-1; 8 nucleotides match TRBD1. CDR3 length: 15 amino acids. The ends lost 5 bases at V and 1 base at J; junction bases unmatched: 6. Per germline, CDR1 MDHEN and CDR2 SYDVKM. The CDR3 DNA reads TGTGCCAGCAGTACCTACAGGGGGAAGAACACTGAAGCTTTCTTT. Translation gives CASSTYRGKNTEAFF.

The CDR3 sequence: CAISEQGEAFF. The DNA for the CDR3 is TGTGCCATCAGCGAGCAGGGTGAGGCTTTCTTT. The genes are TRBV10-3 and TRBJ1-1; D is possibly TRBD1 (5 bases). V lost 6 bases and J 11 bases, leaving 13 bases between the germline ends. This CDR3 has 11 amino acids. Germline CDR1 is ENHRY and CDR2 is SYGVKD.

V usage is TRBV6-2 or TRBV6-3 and J usage is TRBJ2-7, with 11 bases fitting TRBD2. Germline trimming cut 0 bases from V and 3 bases from J; bases unmatched to any gene: 4. The CDR3 covers 16 residues. Per germline, CDR1 MNHEY and CDR2 SVGEGT. CDR3 protein: CASSYSKLAGDYEQYF. DNA for the CDR3: TGTGCCAGCAGTTACTCGAAACTAGCGGGGGACTACGAGCAGTACTTC.

This clone has more than one count but fewer than ten. V and J are TRBV30 and TRBJ1-2; D is ambiguous. In germline, CDR1 is GTSNPN, CDR2 SVGIG (reference sequence). The CDR3 length is 11 residues. V was cut by 4 bases and J by 7 bases, with 10 bases left in between. CDR3 protein: CAWILGVGYTF. The CDR3 coding sequence is TGTGCCTGGATTCTAGGTGTTGGCTACACCTTC.

V gene TRBV6-5 combines with J gene TRBJ2-2; unclear D gene. The germline V gene has CDR1 MNHEY and CDR2 SVGAGI. V lost 6 bases to trimming and J lost 7 bases, with 6 bases between them. The CDR3 is 11 residues long. CDR3 sequence reads: CASRSVGELFF. In nucleotides, the CDR3 is TGTGCCAGCAGGAGCGTCGGGGAGCTGTTTTTT.

This clone was found once. The chain links TRBV23-1 to TRBJ1-3, with 7 bases identical to TRBD1. TRBV23-1 is an ORF for which the function is uncertain. Trimming at V came to 7 bases and at J to 2 bases, leaving 8 bases not matched to a gene. This CDR3 region has 15 residues. CDR3 loop: CASTQGDGAGNTIYF. Written as DNA, the CDR3 is TGCGCCAGCACCCAGGGGGACGGGGCTGGAAACACCATATATTTT.

The V call is TRBV3-1 (or the pseudogene TRBV3-2), the J call TRBJ2-7, with D maybe TRBD1 (6 bases). The CDR3 runs 15 residues. V dropped 1 base and J dropped 0 bases, with 10 bases sitting between them. Germline assignment: CDR1 LGHDT and CDR2 YNNKEL (reference sequence). DNA for the CDR3: TGTGCCAGCAGCCAAGGAGTGACAGGCTCCTACGAGCAGTACTTC. Protein: CASSQGVTGSYEQYF.

This chain links TRBV20-1 with TRBJ2-7; TRBD2 agrees at 13 bases. The germline gives CDR1 DFQATT, CDR2 SNEGSKA (reference sequence). The CDR3 runs 14 residues. Trimming at V came to 3 bases and at J to 5 bases, leaving 4 bases not matched to a gene. In DNA, the CDR3 is TGCAGTGCTAGTAGGGGACTAGCGGGGCACGAGCAGTACTTC. Protein: CSASRGLAGHEQYF.

V and J are TRBV12-5 and TRBJ2-5; 8 bases are shared with TRBD2. Germline values: CDR1 LGHNT, CDR2 FRNRAP. V shed 1 base, J shed 4 bases, and the junction held 8 bases outside the gene matches. CDR3 length: 16 amino acids. The CDR3, as DNA: TGTGCTAGTGGTTTGGAGACTAGCGCCTCCCGAGAGACCCAGTACTTC. Translated, it gives CASGLETSASRETQYF.

The V gene is TRBV30, the J gene TRBJ1-5; TRBD1 agrees at 8 bases. V dropped 2 bases and J dropped 7; count of bases not matched to a gene: 4. This CDR3 is 13 amino acids long. In germline, CDR1 is GTSNPN, CDR2 SVGIG (reference sequence). The CDR3 nucleotides read TGTGCCTGGAGTCGAGACAGGGGACAGCCCCAGCATTTT. This sequence encodes CAWSRDRGQPQHF.

The gene calls are TRBV9 and TRBJ2-7; 12 bases match TRBD2. Germline CDR1 reads SGDLS; CDR2 reads YYNGEE. The length of the CDR3 is 19 residues. V trimming: 0 bases; J trimming: 5 bases; junction bases outside the gene matches: 15. This chain's CDR3 is CASSVVRTSGKPNSDEQYF. CDR3 DNA: TGTGCCAGCAGCGTAGTTAGGACTAGCGGGAAACCAAATTCGGACGAGCAGTACTTC.

This clone was recorded a few times. The chain combines TRBV30 with TRBJ1-2; 8 nucleotides align to TRBD1. Germline lookup yields CDR1 GTSNPN and CDR2 SVGIG (reference sequence). This CDR3 comprises 14 residues. The V segment lost 3 bases and the J segment 6 bases; nucleotides outside the gene matches: 9. The CDR3 protein is CAWSGTDRGHGYTF. As DNA, the CDR3 is TGTGCCTGGAGCGGGACCGACAGGGGCCATGGCTACACCTTC.

The chain links TRBV11-3 to TRBJ2-2, with 11 bases that match TRBD2. J lost 2 bases, V lost 4 bases, and 9 bases had no gene match. CDR3 size: 18 residues. Looked up from germline, CDR1 is SGHNT and CDR2 is YENEEA. CDR3 protein: CASSSGSGGAVNTGELFF. The CDR3 bases are TGTGCCAGCAGCTCCGGTAGCGGGGGGGCCGTCAACACCGGGGAGCTGTTTTTT.

The V gene is TRBV11-2, the J gene TRBJ2-4; the match to TRBD2 covers 8 bases. The J segment lost 8 bases and the V segment lost 7 bases, leaving 10 bases of the junction unmatched. Germline assignment: CDR1 SGHAT and CDR2 FQNNGV. This CDR3 spans 14 amino acids. For the CDR3, the DNA is TGTGCCAGCAACCGGTGGCACGGGGGGGACATTCAGTACTTC. Residues: CASNRWHGGDIQYF.

The rearrangement uses TRBV7-9 and TRBJ2-4; 12 bases are shared with TRBD1. This CDR3 spans 17 amino acids. Germline CDR1 is SEHNR and CDR2 is FQNEAQ (reference sequence). V lost 0 bases, J lost 2 bases, and 2 bases stayed unmatched. Written as DNA, the CDR3 is TGTGCCAGCAGCTTAGCGGGGACAGGGGGCCCCAAAAACATTCAGTACTTC. Translating gives CASSLAGTGGPKNIQYF.

The rearrangement uses TRBV19 and TRBJ1-5; TRBD1 matches 9 bases. The CDR3 spans 15 residues. Germline trimming cut 1 base from V and 3 bases from J; bases unmatched to any gene: 1. Germline V gives CDR1 LNHDA, CDR2 SQIVND (reference sequence). The CDR3 DNA is TGTGCCAGTAGTATAGGGACAGGGGTCAATCAGCCCCAGCATTTT. Its protein is CASSIGTGVNQPQHF.

The rearrangement joins TRBV6-1 to TRBJ1-2; D remains unclear. V shed 1 base and J shed 1 base, with 25 bases lying between them. The CDR3 extends over 20 amino acids. Germline V gene sequence: CDR1 MNHNS, CDR2 SASEGT. Here the CDR3 reads CASSEDGEIGRKVYNYGYTF. Written as DNA, the CDR3 is TGTGCCAGCAGTGAAGATGGGGAGATCGGACGGAAGGTTTATAACTATGGCTACACCTTC.

V and J are TRBV6-1 and TRBJ1-6; no definite D call. CDR1 MNHNS and CDR2 SASEGT come from the germline V gene. The CDR3 runs to 14 residues. Trimming stripped 3 bases from V and 5 bases from J, with 8 bases between. CDR3 loop: CASSDSGNNSPLHF. The CDR3 DNA reads as TGTGCCAGCAGTGATTCGGGGAATAATTCACCCCTCCACTTT.

This chain connects TRBV25-1 to TRBJ1-1; a weak D match, TRBD1 (6 bases). The CDR3 has 14 residues. In germline, CDR1 is MGHDK, CDR2 SYGVNS. Trimming left V 10 bases short and J 2 bases short, with 17 bases between. The CDR3 sequence: CATRMGAINTEAFF. The CDR3 DNA is TGTGCCACCCGTATGGGGGCCATCAACACTGAAGCTTTCTTT.

The chain combines TRBV7-8 with TRBJ2-3; D remains unclear. Germline CDR1 is SGHVS and CDR2 is FQNEAQ. The CDR3 has 13 amino acids. Trimming shortened V by 1 base and J by 2 bases, and 4 bases separated the two germline ends. The CDR3 nucleotides read TGTGCCAGCAGCTTAGGGCCCACAGATACGCAGTATTTT. This encodes CASSLGPTDTQYF. The whole variable domain, remainder taken from reference TRBV7-8 and TRBJ2-3, is GAGVSQSPRYKVAKRGQDVALRCDPISGHVSLFWYQQALGQGPEFLTYFQNEAQLDKSGLPSDRFFAERPEGSVSTLKIQRTQQEDSAVYLCASSLGPTDTQYFGPGTRLTVL.

V and J are TRBV19 and TRBJ1-1, with unresolved D. V dropped 7 bases and J dropped 5 bases, with 14 bases sitting between them. The CDR3 is 13 amino acids. Per the germline V gene, CDR1 is LNHDA and CDR2 is SQIVND (reference sequence). CDR3 sequence: CASTSRAWTEAFF. CDR3 bases: TGTGCCAGTACGTCGCGGGCGTGGACTGAAGCTTTCTTT.

The genes are TRBV19 and TRBJ2-3, with 8 bases that match TRBD2. Germline trimming cut 5 bases from V and 3 bases from J; bases unmatched to any gene: 7. Germline V gene lookup returns CDR1 LNHDA and CDR2 SQIVND (reference sequence). The CDR3 covers 15 residues. DNA for the CDR3: TGTGCCAGTAGTTCGGGAGGGCCGGGTACAGATACGCAGTATTTT. Its translation is CASSSGGPGTDTQYF.

The rearrangement uses TRBV5-1 and TRBJ1-1, with 7 bases that match TRBD1. V trimming: 1 base; J trimming: 2 bases; junction bases outside the gene matches: 8. The CDR3 loop spans 16 amino acids. Germline V gene sequence: CDR1 SGHRS, CDR2 YFSETQ. The chain's CDR3 is CASSLQGVDLNTEAFF. CDR3 DNA: TGCGCCAGCAGCTTGCAGGGGGTGGACCTTAACACTGAAGCTTTCTTT.

V and J are TRBV4-2 and TRBJ2-7; D is perhaps TRBD2 (7 bases). V lost 0 bases to trimming and J lost 5 bases, with 14 bases between them. The CDR3 is 15 amino acids. CDR1 and CDR2 from the germline V gene are LGHNA and YNFKEQ. For the CDR3, the DNA is TGTGCCAGCAGCCAAGAATGGGGGGGCCGTGACGAGCAGTACTTC. Protein: CASSQEWGGRDEQYF.

The rearrangement joins TRBV6-4 to TRBJ2-5; 12 bases agree with TRBD2. Germline V gene data show CDR1 as MRHNA and CDR2 as SNTAGT. V lost 6 bases to trimming and J lost 7 bases; unmatched junction nucleotides: 3. The CDR3 runs 13 residues. CDR3 coding DNA: TGTGCCAGCAGCGCGACTAGCGGGGGGACCCAGTACTTC. Translating it yields CASSATSGGTQYF.

This chain connects TRBV4-1 to TRBJ2-2, with TRBD1 matching 12 bases. This CDR3 is built from 16 residues. V dropped 7 bases and J dropped 7; count of bases not matched to a gene: 10. CDR1 is MGHRA, CDR2 YSYEKL, per germline. The CDR3 sequence is CASMSTGTGGFGELFF. As DNA, the CDR3 is TGCGCCAGCATGTCAACCGGGACAGGGGGCTTCGGGGAGCTGTTTTTT.